This TCR beta chain came from a study of blood T cell repertoires in COVID-19 (dated by TCRdb to between 2020 and 2021). Regarding the study in general: Collaborator samples came from the United States, Italy and Spain and covered acute and convalescent phases of COVID-19. The material from the prospective study consisted of cDNA or gDNA derived from T cells, B-cell-depleted T cells, or PBMCs. The dataset comprised deeply sampled blood TCRbeta repertoires from subjects exposed to, actively infected with, or recovered from COVID-19. The repertoires were made available in a free public database intended to serve as a resource for research on the immune response to SARS-CoV-2. Samples came from the ongoing ImmuneRACE study (first 160 participants) plus 1,254 subjects from 6 global collaborators. Sample metadata almost always included a de-identified subject ID, COVID-19 status, age in years and sex. Where available, HLA class I and class II types were obtained from metadata supplied by the sample provider rather than from assay-based typing. General study outcomes and caveats: The amount of clinical and demographic metadata varied by source and participant and was provided uncurated.

According to the germline V gene (reference sequence), CDR1 reads LGHDT and CDR2 reads YNNKEL. The CDR3 sequence holds 16 residues, the cysteine and phenylalanine included. Only the CDR3 DNA is retained, 48 bases long and in frame from the first base. The V end gives up 6 bases and the J end 7 bases, leaving 10 bases in the junction not matched to a gene. Collaborating institutions collected whole blood in K2EDTA tubes following their own protocols. For TCRbeta analysis, collaborators shipped samples as frozen whole blood, isolated PBMCs, or DNA extracted from either of those sample types. TCRbeta CDR3 regions were amplified from genomic DNA by means of the immunoSEQ Assay, a bias-controlled multiplex PCR. The study's processing was this. The number of nucleated cells in each sample was estimated by amplification of reference gene primers within the assay. To quantify the absolute abundance of each unique TCRbeta CDR3 rearrangement, sequence reads were collapsed and filtered. Productive Simpson clonality was computed per sample as the square root of Simpson's diversity index over productive rearrangements. Drawn from immuneACCESS, this table holds only the in-frame rearrangements with V and J called that TCRdb kept. Clones are partly lost; checked studies trace under half to an unresolved V gene and leave the rest unexplained. That table is the source of V, J and clone size, and D and trimming were worked out from the DNA. The sample profile shows around 500,000 clones; 80% to 90% of them were found once. Jointly, the top ten make up approximately 2.9% of the sample.

With respect to this clone: The antigen it binds to is not known. Base quality data are lacking; no much larger clone is found one base away.

Specimen: peripheral blood. The chain employs TRBV3-1 (or the pseudogene TRBV3-2) and TRBJ2-2, with 11 bases in between that match TRBD1. This clonotype was sampled from a human donor in a cohort sampled during active COVID-19. The CDR3 sequence is CASSHMDRGRNGELFF. DNA sequence: TGTGCCAGCAGTCACATGGACAGGGGGCGCAACGGGGAGCTGTTTTTT.